These T cell receptor beta chains were read from a single sample in a study of blood T cells in healthy people across ages. TCRdb ran MiXCR on the 5' RACE reads and lists one entry per CDR3 protein. The data hold about 1.8 million distinct CDR3 sequences, with less than 50% observed a single time. Sequences were obtained from blood. These receptors all stem from a woman aged 40 to 50 in good health. Each CDR3 is given with its conserved first and last residue. D genes are given only for firm matches. Expanded clones get a size class; other rows say once, few or many, or leave the size out.

TGTGCCAGCAGCTTAGCGAGGTTCAATGAGCAGTTCTTC,CASSLARFNEQFF,.,TRBV7-2,TRBJ2-1,few
TGTGCCACCAGCACCGGGACAGGGTTAAGAGAAGAGACCCAGTACTTC,CATSTGTGLREETQYF,TRBD1,TRBV24-1,TRBJ2-5,.
TGTGCCAGCACTACAGGGACCGGGGCCAACGTCCTGACTTTC,CASTTGTGANVLTF,.,TRBV6-2/TRBV6-3,TRBJ2-6,few
TGCGCCAGCAGCTTGGATGCGGGGGCGGGTAATTCACCCCTCCACTTT,CASSLDAGAGNSPLHF,.,TRBV5-1,TRBJ1-6,.
TGCGCCAGCAGCCTAGGGACAGGGGGCAGCAAAAACATTCAGTACTTC,CASSLGTGGSKNIQYF,TRBD1,TRBV5-1,TRBJ2-4,.
TGCGCCAGCAGCTTGGCCTCCGGTCGGCAGGGTGACTCACCCCTCCACTTT,CASSLASGRQGDSPLHF,.,TRBV5-1,TRBJ1-6,.
TGTGCCAGCGCTAGAGGGGATTACAATGAGCAGTTCTTC,CASARGDYNEQFF,.,TRBV6-1,TRBJ2-1,.
TGCGCCAGCAGCCAGGATTCAGGGTTCTCCTACGGGCAGTACTTC,CASSQDSGFSYGQYF,.,TRBV4-3,TRBJ2-5,.
TGCAGTGCTCAGGGGGAGGGTTCCCAAGAGACCCAGTACTTC,CSAQGEGSQETQYF,.,TRBV20-1,TRBJ2-5,.
TGCAGTGCTAGGCAAGGGACAGGATCCTACAATGAGCAGTTCTTC,CSARQGTGSYNEQFF,TRBD1,TRBV20-1,TRBJ2-1,.
TGTGCCAGCAGTTACCAGGGGACTAGCTTTGGCACAGATACGCAGTATTTT,CASSYQGTSFGTDTQYF,TRBD2,TRBV6-5,TRBJ2-3,.
TGTGCCATCAGGCCGGGACAGGGATCCTACAATGAGCGGTTCTTC,CAIRPGQGSYNERFF,TRBD1,TRBV10-3,TRBJ2-1,.
TGTGCCAGCAGCGATGAGACAGGTTTTGGCTCCTCTGGGGCCAACGTCCTGACTTTC,CASSDETGFGSSGANVLTF,.,TRBV9,TRBJ2-6,few
TGTGCCAGCAGCCCTCATTCGGGTGCAAGTGAAGAGACCCAGTACTTC,CASSPHSGASEETQYF,.,TRBV9,TRBJ2-5,.
TGCGCCAGCAGCCAAGAAAGGACCGAAGAGACCCAGTACTTC,CASSQERTEETQYF,.,TRBV4-1,TRBJ2-5,few
TGCAGCGTTGATGCGGGGTTTGACGCTGACGAGCAGTACTTC,CSVDAGFDADEQYF,.,TRBV29-1,TRBJ2-7,.
TGCAGCGCTTGGACAGGCTACAATGAGCAGTTCTTC,CSAWTGYNEQFF,TRBD1,TRBV29-1,TRBJ2-1,many
TGCAGTGCTATAGTTAGCAGGGGGGTCACAGATACGCAGTATTTT,CSAIVSRGVTDTQYF,.,TRBV20-1,TRBJ2-3,.
TGTGCCAGCAGCATACTAGCGGGGGGCCAAAATGAGCAGTTCTTC,CASSILAGGQNEQFF,TRBD2,TRBV2,TRBJ2-1,once
TGCAGCGTTGCGGGACAGGGGGGTAGGAATGAGCAGTTCTTC,CSVAGQGGRNEQFF,TRBD1,TRBV29-1,TRBJ2-1,.
TGCGGTGCCCTGGCCGGCATCCCATATGGCTACACCTTC,CGALAGIPYGYTF,.,TRBV20-1,TRBJ1-2,.
TGTGCCAGCAGCTTAGTTATACAGTCTGGGGCCAACGTCCTGACTTTC,CASSLVIQSGANVLTF,.,TRBV7-2,TRBJ2-6,few
TGCGCCAGCAGCTTGGACGCGGACAGGGTAGGAGGCTACACCTTC,CASSLDADRVGGYTF,TRBD1,TRBV5-1,TRBJ1-2,.
TGTGCCAGCAGCGGTCAGGGCCCAACCCAGTACTTC,CASSGQGPTQYF,.,TRBV6-6,TRBJ2-5,few
TGCGCCAGCAGCCATGGCAGGGGGACTGAAGCTTTCTTT,CASSHGRGTEAFF,TRBD1,TRBV4-3,TRBJ1-1,.
TGTGCCAGCAGCTTAGCCGGGACCCGGGACCGCCACGAGCAGTACTTC,CASSLAGTRDRHEQYF,.,TRBV7-2,TRBJ2-7,few
TGCGCCAGCAGCCAGCTTCCAGTGGCGGCTGAGCAGTTCTTC,CASSQLPVAAEQFF,.,TRBV4-3,TRBJ2-1,.
TGTGCCAGCAGGGGGACCGGGACTAGCAGTTGGGGTGAGCAGTTCTTC,CASRGTGTSSWGEQFF,TRBD2,TRBV7-2,TRBJ2-1,few
TGTGCCAGCAGTCGACAGGGTAGAGCTTTCTTT,CASSRQGRAFF,TRBD1,TRBV28,TRBJ1-1,.
TGTGCCAGCAGCTTAGCAAGGGATTCACCCCTCCACTTT,CASSLARDSPLHF,.,TRBV7-2,TRBJ1-6,few